The 4 T cell receptor beta chains given below trace back to one sample, sequenced in a study of regulatory T cells in long-lasting Graves disease. Time point here: newly diagnosed GD, antithyroid drugs for less than 3 months. The TCR library was prepared using RNA isolated from PBMCs. To make TCR beta libraries, researchers used iRepertoire HTBI primers and Arm-PCR of CDR3 regions. Each CDR3 protein is one row after TCRdb ran MiXCR on the multiplex PCR reads. The sample lists 440,000 or so distinct CDR3 sequences; about 15% were seen once. The same sample was also studied in work on T cells in Graves' hyperthyroidism and ophthalmopathy.

The sample here was peripheral blood mononuclear cells (PBMCs), taken at new diagnosis, from a patient treated with antithyroid drugs. The receptors were gathered from a woman aged 25-40 years with Graves disease.

The chain joins TRBV28 to TRBJ1-1, with 11 positions matching TRBD1. The CDR3 spans 12 residues. J was trimmed by 6 bases and V by 8 bases; bases with no gene match: 2. Per the germline V gene, CDR1 is MDHEN and CDR2 is SYDVKM. The CDR3 sequence: CASPGQGAEAFF. The CDR3 DNA reads as TGTGCCAGCCCGGGACAGGGGGCTGAAGCTTTCTTT.

The CDR3: CASSSQFNTGADTQYF. CDR3 in DNA: TGCGCCAGCAGTTCCCAATTCAATACCGGCGCAGATACGCAGTATTTT. The chain uses TRBV10-2 and TRBJ2-3; no clear D gene. The CDR3 loop spans 16 amino acids. CDR1 is WSHSY and CDR2 is SAAADI in the germline V gene. V was clipped by 5 bases and J by 4 bases, with 19 bases between them.

This clonotype was seen many times. The J gene is TRBJ1-1, the V gene TRBV6-1; D is possibly TRBD1 (6 bases). This CDR3 is built from 15 residues. V was cut by 6 bases and J by 4 bases, with 18 bases left in between. Germline V gene data show CDR1 as MNHNS and CDR2 as SASEGT. This CDR3 reads CASRAPRGRGTEAFF. In DNA, the CDR3 is TGTGCCAGCAGGGCCCCCAGGGGAAGGGGCACTGAAGCTTTCTTT.

The genes are TRBV5-1 and TRBJ2-1, with D unclear. The CDR3 loop spans 11 amino acids. Trimming removed 6 bases from V and 3 bases from J, with 4 bases in between. CDR1 and CDR2 (germline): SGHRS, YFSETQ. DNA for the CDR3: TGCGCCAGCATAGACTACAATGAGCAGTTCTTC. It is translated as CASIDYNEQFF.